A selection of T cell receptor beta chains follows, all from one sample in a study of blood T cell repertoires in COVID-19. Some clones are missing from TCRdb's copy, which holds only in-frame ones; the method was immunoSEQ multiplex PCR. The sample includes about 88,000 clones, roughly 84% of them seen just once. Sequenced sample: peripheral blood. The receptor set was obtained from a woman aged 80 or over with acute or convalescent COVID-19. CDR3s include the opening cysteine and the closing phenylalanine or tryptophan. The D gene is left open where the match is weak. The size field is filled for only some rows; it gives once, few, many or a size class.

clone size	J gene	D gene	V gene	CDR3 DNA	CDR3 protein
NA	TRBJ1-5	TRBD1	TRBV5-1	TGCGCCAGCAGCTTAAACCAGGGGGACCCTACTCCCCAGCATTTT	CASSLNQGDPTPQHF
once	TRBJ1-1	NA	TRBV5-1	TGCGCCAGCAGCTTACCGGACAGCTTTGAAGCTTTCTTT	CASSLPDSFEAFF
NA	TRBJ1-1	NA	TRBV9	TGTGCCAGCAGCGTAGCGGGCAGGGGAGTCACTGAAGCTTTCTTT	CASSVAGRGVTEAFF
NA	TRBJ1-2	TRBD1	TRBV5-1	TGCGCCAGCAGCTTTGGACAGGGTGGCTATGGCTACACCTTC	CASSFGQGGYGYTF
NA	TRBJ2-7	TRBD1	TRBV7-9	TGTGCCAGCAGCCCTCTTACAGGGGGCTACGAGCAGTACTTC	CASSPLTGGYEQYF
NA	TRBJ2-2	NA	TRBV7-3	TGTGCCAGCAGCAAGAGCCCCGCGGCTAGCGTTGTCGGGGAGCTGTTTTTT	CASSKSPAASVVGELFF
NA	TRBJ1-2	NA	TRBV30	TGTGCCTGGAGTGTACTGCTCCGGGTTTCTAACTATGGCTACACCTTC	CAWSVLLRVSNYGYTF
NA	TRBJ1-2	NA	TRBV5-1	TGCGCCAGCAGCTTGGGTCATGATGGCTACACCTTC	CASSLGHDGYTF
NA	TRBJ1-6	NA	TRBV7-2	TGTGCCAGCAGCTTAATCCCCTCCAGTAATTCACCCCTCCACTTT	CASSLIPSSNSPLHF
NA	TRBJ2-2	NA	TRBV7-2	TGTGCCAGCAGCCCACTATGGGGCGGCGGGGAGCTGTTTTTT	CASSPLWGGGELFF
NA	TRBJ2-7	TRBD1	TRBV5-1	TGCGCCAGCAGCTACGGGACAGAAACCTACGAGCAGTACTTC	CASSYGTETYEQYF
once	TRBJ2-1	TRBD2	TRBV19	TGTGCCAGTAGTATTGACAGCGGGAGTTTCAATGAGCAGTTCTTC	CASSIDSGSFNEQFF
once	TRBJ2-1	NA	TRBV9	TGTGCCAGCAGCCGGGGGTTTTCGACCAACAATGAGCAGTTCTTC	CASSRGFSTNNEQFF
NA	TRBJ2-7	TRBD1	TRBV11-1	TGTGCCAGCAGCCGTGTGACAGGGGGCGGTCAAGAGCAGTACTTC	CASSRVTGGGQEQYF
few	TRBJ2-3	TRBD2	TRBV7-9	TGTGCCAGCAGCTTAGCGGGGGGACTAGCGGGAGAAGAAGATACGCAGTATTTT	CASSLAGGLAGEEDTQYF
NA	TRBJ1-4	NA	TRBV5-4	TGTGCCAGCAGCTTGTCTGCCAGGGTTAATGAAAAACTGTTTTTT	CASSLSARVNEKLFF
NA	TRBJ1-2	TRBD1	TRBV27	TGTGCCAGCAGTCCCGGACAGGACTGGTATGGCTACACCTTC	CASSPGQDWYGYTF
NA	TRBJ1-4	TRBD1	TRBV14	TGTGCCAGCAGCCAATCGAGGGGAAGGGGGCTTGTTGAAAAACTGTTTTTT	CASSQSRGRGLVEKLFF
NA	TRBJ2-3	TRBD2	TRBV27	TGTGCCAGCAGTTTAGGATGGGGACTAGCGGGGCGAAGCGGGACAGATACGCAGTATTTT	CASSLGWGLAGRSGTDTQYF
NA	TRBJ2-7	NA	TRBV5-6	TGTGCCAGCAGCTACAGGGACGAGCAGTACTTC	CASSYRDEQYF
NA	TRBJ2-7	NA	TRBV9	TGTGCCAGCAGCGTAGGTAGCGGTTATTCCTACGAGCAGTACTTC	CASSVGSGYSYEQYF
NA	TRBJ2-5	NA	TRBV2	TGTGCCAGCACTAAATCCGGGACTGGGGGGGAGACCCAGTACTTC	CASTKSGTGGETQYF
NA	TRBJ2-2	NA	TRBV5-6	TGTGCCAGCAGCATATGGGGACAGAACACCGGGGAGCTGTTTTTT	CASSIWGQNTGELFF
NA	TRBJ1-1	TRBD1	TRBV19	TGTGCCACTAGACAGGGGGTTAGGGACACTGAAGCTTTCTTT	CATRQGVRDTEAFF
once	TRBJ1-2	TRBD1	TRBV2	TGTGCCAGCAGTGAACTAGGACAGGGGGGATATGGCTACACCTTC	CASSELGQGGYGYTF
NA	TRBJ1-1	NA	TRBV6-6	TGTGCCAGCAGTTACTCGTATCTCACTGAAGCTTTCTTT	CASSYSYLTEAFF
once	TRBJ2-7	TRBD2	TRBV27	TGTGCCAGCAGGCCAGCGGGACGCTACGAGCAGTACTTC	CASRPAGRYEQYF
NA	TRBJ2-3	NA	TRBV4-2	TGTGCCAGCAGCCAAGATCTAGGGGGTACAGATACGCAGTATTTT	CASSQDLGGTDTQYF